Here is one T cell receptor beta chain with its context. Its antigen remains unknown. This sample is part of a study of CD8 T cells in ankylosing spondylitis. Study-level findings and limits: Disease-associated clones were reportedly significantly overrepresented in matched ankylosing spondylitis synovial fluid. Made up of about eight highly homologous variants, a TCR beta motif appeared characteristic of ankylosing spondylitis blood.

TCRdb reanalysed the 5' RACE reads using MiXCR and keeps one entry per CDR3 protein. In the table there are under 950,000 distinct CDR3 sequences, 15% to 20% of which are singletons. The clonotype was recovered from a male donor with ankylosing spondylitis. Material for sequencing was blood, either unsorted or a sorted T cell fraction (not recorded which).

Here the CDR3 DNA reads TGCAGTGCTAGAGATTTCCGAGGGAGTAACTATGGCTACACCTTC. Encoded protein: CSARDFRGSNYGYTF. The V gene is TRBV20-1, the J gene TRBJ1-2; D is unclear. V shed 0 bases and J shed 1 base, with 12 bases lying between them. The CDR3 totals 15 residues. Germline V gives CDR1 DFQATT, CDR2 SNEGSKA (reference sequence).